This T cell receptor (beta chain) was obtained from a study of human T cells and chemical hapten exposure. Study-level information: In the approximately 26-week study, patients were dosed weekly with diphenylcyclopropenone on the scalp throughout.

TCRdb itself ran the RACE reads through MiXCR, one entry per CDR3 protein. The sample consists of a few hundred thousand distinct CDR3 sequences, approximately 8.6% of them appearing once. This sample's time point: pre-sensitization, week 0. Treatment indicated: therapeutic diphenylcyclopropenone sensitization with weekly scalp DPC. Trimming shortened V by 2 bases and J by 3 bases, and 10 bases separated the two germline ends. The CDR3 has 14 amino acids. The receptor was derived from a woman aged 40-49 years with alopecia areata. Some clones in this sample may be carry-over from other donors' samples. V and J are TRBV12-3 or TRBV12-4 and TRBJ1-1; the D is unclear. The specimen was whole blood, collected in connection with sensitization to the hapten diphenylcyclopropenone (DPC). CDR3 loop: CASSLSGYDTEAFF. The CDR3 coding sequence is TGTGCCAGCAGTTTATCAGGTTACGACACTGAAGCTTTCTTT.